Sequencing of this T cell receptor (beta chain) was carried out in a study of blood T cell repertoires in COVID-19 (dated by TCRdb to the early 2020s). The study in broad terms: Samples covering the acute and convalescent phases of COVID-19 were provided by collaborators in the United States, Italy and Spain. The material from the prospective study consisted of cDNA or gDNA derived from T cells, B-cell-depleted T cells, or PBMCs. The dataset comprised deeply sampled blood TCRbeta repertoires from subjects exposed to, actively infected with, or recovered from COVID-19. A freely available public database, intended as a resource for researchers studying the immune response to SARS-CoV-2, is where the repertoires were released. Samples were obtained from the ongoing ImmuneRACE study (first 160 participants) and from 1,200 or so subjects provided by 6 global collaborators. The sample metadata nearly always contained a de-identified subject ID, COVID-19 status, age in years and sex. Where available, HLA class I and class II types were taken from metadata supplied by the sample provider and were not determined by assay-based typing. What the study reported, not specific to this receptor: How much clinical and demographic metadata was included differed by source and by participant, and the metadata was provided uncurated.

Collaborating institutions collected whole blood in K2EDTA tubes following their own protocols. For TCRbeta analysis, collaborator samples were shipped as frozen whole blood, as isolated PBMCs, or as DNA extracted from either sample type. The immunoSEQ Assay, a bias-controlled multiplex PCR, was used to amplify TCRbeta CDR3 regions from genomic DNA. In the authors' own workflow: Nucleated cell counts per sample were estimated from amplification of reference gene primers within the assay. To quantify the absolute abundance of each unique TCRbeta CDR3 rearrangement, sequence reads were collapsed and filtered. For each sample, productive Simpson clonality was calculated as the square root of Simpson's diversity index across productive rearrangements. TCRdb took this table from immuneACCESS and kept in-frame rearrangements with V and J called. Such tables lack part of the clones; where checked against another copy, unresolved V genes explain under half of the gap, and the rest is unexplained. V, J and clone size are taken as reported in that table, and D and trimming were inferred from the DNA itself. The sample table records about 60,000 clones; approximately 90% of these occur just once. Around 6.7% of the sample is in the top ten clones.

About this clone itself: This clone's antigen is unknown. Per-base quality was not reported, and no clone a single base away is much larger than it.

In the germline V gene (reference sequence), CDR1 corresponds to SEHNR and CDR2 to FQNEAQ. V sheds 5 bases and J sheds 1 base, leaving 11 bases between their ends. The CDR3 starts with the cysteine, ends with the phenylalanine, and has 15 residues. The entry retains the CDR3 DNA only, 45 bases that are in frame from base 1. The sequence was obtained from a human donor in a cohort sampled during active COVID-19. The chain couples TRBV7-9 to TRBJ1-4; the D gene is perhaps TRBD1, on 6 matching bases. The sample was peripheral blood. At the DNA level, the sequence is TGTGCCAGCAGCGATACAGGGTTAACTAATGAAAAACTGTTTTTT. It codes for CASSDTGLTNEKLFF.